This T cell receptor (beta chain) was captured in a study of early T cells in non-severe SARS-CoV-2 infection. The CDR3 spans 14 residues. The junction had 9 bases not matched to a gene; V was cut back by 6 bases and J by 7 bases. CDR1 SQVTM and CDR2 ANQGSEA come from the germline V gene. TCRdb called the 5' RACE reads again in MiXCR, with one record for every CDR3 protein. This table has fewer than 65,000 distinct CDR3 sequences, almost 9.5% appearing once. The rearrangement uses TRBV29-1 and TRBJ1-6; 7 nucleotides match TRBD1. The sequenced sample was whole blood. This clonotype originated in an adult who was a healthcare worker with PCR-confirmed SARS-CoV-2 infection or an uninfected control (not recorded which). The CDR3 is CSVASGTANSPLHF. DNA of the CDR3: TGCAGCGTCGCTTCCGGGACAGCGAATTCACCCCTCCACTTT.